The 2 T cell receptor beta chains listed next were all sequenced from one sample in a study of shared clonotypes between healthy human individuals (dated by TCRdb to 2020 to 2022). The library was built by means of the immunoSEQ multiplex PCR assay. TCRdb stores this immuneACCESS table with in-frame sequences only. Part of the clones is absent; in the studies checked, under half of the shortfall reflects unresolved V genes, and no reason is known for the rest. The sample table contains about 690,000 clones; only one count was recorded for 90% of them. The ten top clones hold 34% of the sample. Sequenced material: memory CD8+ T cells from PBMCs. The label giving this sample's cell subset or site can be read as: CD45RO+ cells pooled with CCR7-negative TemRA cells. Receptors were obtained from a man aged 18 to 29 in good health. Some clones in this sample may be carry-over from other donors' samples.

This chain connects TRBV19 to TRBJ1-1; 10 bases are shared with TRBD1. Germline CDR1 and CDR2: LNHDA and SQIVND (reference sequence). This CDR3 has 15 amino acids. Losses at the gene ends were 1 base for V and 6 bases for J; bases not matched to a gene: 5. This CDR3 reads CASSIGRGTGAEAFF. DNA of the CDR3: TGTGCCAGTAGTATAGGGCGGGGGACAGGGGCTGAAGCTTTCTTT.

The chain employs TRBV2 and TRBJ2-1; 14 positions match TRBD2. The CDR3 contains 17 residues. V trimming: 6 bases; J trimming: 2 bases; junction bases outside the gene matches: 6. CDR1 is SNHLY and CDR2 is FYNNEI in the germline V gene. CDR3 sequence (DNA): TGTGCCAGCAGCGGTCGACTAGCGGGAGGGCCCTACAATGAGCAGTTCTTC. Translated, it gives CASSGRLAGGPYNEQFF.